The 6 T cell receptor beta chains below come from one sample, sequenced in a study of glioma-infiltrating T cells. The iRepertoire nested amplicon-rescue multiplex PCR amplified TCR alpha and beta CDR3s from RNA. TCRdb recomputed calls from the multiplex PCR reads with MiXCR, one row per CDR3 protein. The sample records about 140,000 distinct CDR3 sequences, about two fifths being singletons. The sample was glioma tissue, nonneoplastic brain tissue, or PBMCs (not recorded which). The receptors originated from a human donor with low-grade glioma or glioblastoma, undergoing nonglioma brain surgery, or in good health (not recorded which).

The chain has TRBV9 and TRBJ2-5; no reliable D call. CDR3 length equals 13 residues. CDR1 and CDR2 (germline): SGDLS, YYNGEE. V dropped 2 bases and J dropped 2 bases, with 7 bases sitting between them. The CDR3 protein is CASSVSVQETQYF. CDR3 nucleotide sequence: TGTGCCAGCAGCGTTTCAGTTCAAGAGACCCAGTACTTC. Filled out from reference TRBV9 and TRBJ2-5, the complete variable domain reads DSGVTQTPKHLITATGQRVTLRCSPRSGDLSVYWYQQSLDQGLQFLIQYYNGEERAKGNILERFSAQQFPDLHSELNLSSLELGDSALYFCASSVSVQETQYFGPGTRLLVL.

The table lists this clonotype with a few counts. The chain employs TRBV6-1 and TRBJ2-3; a weak D match, TRBD1 (5 bases). V gave up 6 bases and J gave up 0 bases, with 13 bases separating them. This CDR3 has 15 residues. In germline, CDR1 is MNHNS, CDR2 SASEGT. CDR3 sequence: CASRAWTISTDTQYF. CDR3 DNA: TGTGCCAGCAGAGCGTGGACAATTAGCACAGATACGCAGTATTTT.

This rearrangement joins TRBV7-3 to TRBJ2-2, with D hard to call. Germline V CDR1 and CDR2: SGHTA, FQGTGA. With 6 bases removed from V and 3 bases from J, the gap between germline ends came to 8 bases. CDR3 size: 13 residues. The CDR3 sequence: CASRPDYTGELFF. CDR3 DNA sequence: TGTGCCAGCAGACCAGACTACACCGGGGAGCTGTTTTTT.

In this sample, this clonotype turned up a few times. This sequence joins TRBV19 and TRBJ1-5; no clear D. The ends were cut back, 8 bases at V and 8 bases at J, with 13 bases in the middle. Germline loops: CDR1 LNHDA, CDR2 SQIVND (reference sequence). There are 12 residues in the CDR3. The CDR3 is CASPGMRKPQHF. The CDR3 DNA reads TGTGCCAGTCCGGGGATGAGAAAGCCCCAGCATTTT.

This rearrangement joins TRBV29-1 to TRBJ2-1; D might be TRBD1 (6 bases). CDR3 size: 15 residues. CDR1 is SQVTM and CDR2 is ANQGSEA in the germline V gene. The V gene lost 3 bases and the J gene lost 5 bases, with 17 bases spanning the gap. CDR3 loop: CSVDNPTGKDNEQFF. CDR3 nucleotide sequence: TGCAGCGTTGATAATCCAACAGGGAAGGACAATGAGCAGTTCTTC.

This sequence joins TRBV6-2 or TRBV6-3 and TRBJ2-1, with 7 positions matching TRBD2. The ends lost 6 bases at V and 2 bases at J; junction bases unmatched: 7. CDR3 size: 15 residues. The V gene's germline CDR1 is MNHEY and CDR2 SVGEGT. Here the CDR3 DNA reads TGTGCCAGCAGACCACAGCGGGGAACCTACAATGAGCAGTTCTTC. Translated, it gives CASRPQRGTYNEQFF.